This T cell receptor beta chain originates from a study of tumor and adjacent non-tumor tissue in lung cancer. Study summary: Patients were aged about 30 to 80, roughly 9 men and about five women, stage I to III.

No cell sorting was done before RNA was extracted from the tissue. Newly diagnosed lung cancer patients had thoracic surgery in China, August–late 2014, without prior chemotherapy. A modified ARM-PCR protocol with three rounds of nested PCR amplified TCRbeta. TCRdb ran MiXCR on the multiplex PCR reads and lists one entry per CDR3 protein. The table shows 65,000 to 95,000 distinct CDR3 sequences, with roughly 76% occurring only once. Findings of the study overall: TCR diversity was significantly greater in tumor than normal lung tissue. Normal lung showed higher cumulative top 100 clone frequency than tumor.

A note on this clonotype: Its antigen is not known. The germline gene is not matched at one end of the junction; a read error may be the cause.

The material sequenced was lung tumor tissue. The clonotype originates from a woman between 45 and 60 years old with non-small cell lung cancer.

CDR3 loop: CVSSSSSNSPLHF. Written as DNA, the CDR3 is TGTGTCAGCAGTTCGAGTAGTAATTCACCTCTCCACTTT. The chain carries TRBV12-3 or TRBV12-4 and TRBJ1-6; D is unclear. The CDR3 runs to 13 residues.